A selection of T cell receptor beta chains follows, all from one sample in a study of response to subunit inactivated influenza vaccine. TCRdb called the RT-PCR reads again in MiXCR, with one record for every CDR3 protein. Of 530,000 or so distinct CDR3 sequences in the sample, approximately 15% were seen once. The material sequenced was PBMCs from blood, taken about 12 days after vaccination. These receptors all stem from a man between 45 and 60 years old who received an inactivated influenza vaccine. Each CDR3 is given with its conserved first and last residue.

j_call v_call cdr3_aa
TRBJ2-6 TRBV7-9 CASSFSNRGLTGANVLTF
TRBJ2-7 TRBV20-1 CSARDFLQGVHYEQYF
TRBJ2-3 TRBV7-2 CASSIPGTDTQYF
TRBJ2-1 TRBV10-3 CAISESTEPAEQFF
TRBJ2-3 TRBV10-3 CAISGPGQGSTDTQYF
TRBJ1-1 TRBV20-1 CSARGTGYTEAFF
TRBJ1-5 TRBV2 CASEQGGGNQPQHF
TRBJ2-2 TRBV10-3 CASGAGGTGELFF
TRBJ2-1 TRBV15 CATSRDLGGPTYNEQFF
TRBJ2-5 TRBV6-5 CASSYRLAGRETQYF
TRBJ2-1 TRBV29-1 CSVGTGLNEQFF
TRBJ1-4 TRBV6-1 CASSRYGGVGEKLFF
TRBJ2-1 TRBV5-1 CASSPHWGSSYNEQFF